These 8 T cell receptor beta chains were all obtained from the same sample, sequenced in a study of siplizumab effects on memory and regulatory T cells. Some clones are missing from TCRdb's copy, which holds only in-frame ones; the method was immunoSEQ multiplex PCR. The sample yields about 97,000 clones, about 93% seen once. Material: CD4+ T cells sorted from blood. The source is a human donor in good health.

This rearrangement joins TRBV28 to TRBJ2-1, with 11 nucleotides matching TRBD2. This CDR3 has 16 amino acids. Germline assignment: CDR1 MDHEN and CDR2 SYDVKM. Trimming at V came to 2 bases and at J to 3 bases, leaving 3 bases not matched to a gene. CDR3 in amino acids: CASSLATSGSYNEQFF. The CDR3 DNA is TGTGCCAGCAGTTTAGCCACTAGCGGGAGCTACAATGAGCAGTTCTTC.

This chain connects TRBV5-1 to TRBJ2-3; D might be TRBD1 or TRBD2, each matching 5 bases. CDR1 and CDR2 from the germline V gene are SGHRS and YFSETQ. V was pared by 4 bases and J by 6 bases, with 15 bases between. CDR3 length: 14 residues. For the CDR3, the DNA is TGCGCCAGCAGCGAGGGGAGTTGGGGGGATACGCAGTATTTT. This encodes CASSEGSWGDTQYF.

This clone was observed once. The chain couples TRBV5-1 to TRBJ1-5, with D tentatively TRBD1 (6 bases). The germline CDR1 and CDR2 sequences are SGHRS and YFSETQ. The CDR3 sequence is 16 residues long. Trimming stripped 1 base from V and 1 base from J, with 12 bases between. The CDR3 region has the DNA TGCGCCAGCAGCTTGTCGGGGGCATCGAGCAATCAGCCCCAGCATTTT. Translated: CASSLSGASSNQPQHF.

There are a few counts of this clone. V gene TRBV6-1 combines with J gene TRBJ1-3; D remains ambiguous. The V gene lost 6 bases and the J gene lost 4 bases, with 7 bases spanning the gap. The CDR3 contains 12 residues. Germline V gene sequence: CDR1 MNHNS, CDR2 SASEGT. DNA for the CDR3: TGTGCCAGCAGATCTCTAGGAAACACCATATATTTT. This gives the protein CASRSLGNTIYF.

V gene TRBV30 combines with J gene TRBJ2-1; perhaps TRBD2 as D (5 bases). Germline V gene lookup returns CDR1 GTSNPN and CDR2 SVGIG (reference sequence). CDR3 length equals 12 residues. V shed 3 bases and J shed 8 bases, with 11 bases lying between them. CDR3 sequence reads: CAWRATRDEQFF. The DNA of the CDR3 is TGTGCCTGGAGGGCAACTAGGGATGAGCAGTTCTTC.

The CDR3 spells CASRGGQNGNQPQHF. The DNA of the CDR3 is TGTGCCAGTAGAGGGGGACAAAACGGGAATCAGCCCCAGCATTTT. The V gene is TRBV19, the J gene TRBJ1-5; possibly TRBD1 for D (6 bases). Trimming cost V 6 bases and J 4 bases, with 16 bases left between them. This CDR3 has 15 residues. The germline gives CDR1 LNHDA, CDR2 SQIVND (reference sequence).

V gene TRBV5-1 combines with J gene TRBJ2-7; D is ambiguous. Germline CDR1 and CDR2: SGHRS and YFSETQ. This CDR3 spans 13 amino acids. The V gene lost 4 bases and the J gene lost 5 bases, with 13 bases spanning the gap. This CDR3 reads CASSLDWKNEQYF. CDR3 coding DNA: TGCGCCAGCAGCCTGGATTGGAAGAACGAGCAGTACTTC.

This chain joins TRBV5-1 and TRBJ1-1, with D uncertain. Germline V lookup: CDR1 SGHRS, CDR2 YFSETQ. The length of the CDR3 is 14 residues. V was shortened by 1 base and J by 0 bases, with 7 bases between the two germline ends. CDR3 sequence: CASSLKVLNTEAFF. Written as DNA, the CDR3 is TGCGCCAGCAGCTTGAAGGTACTGAACACTGAAGCTTTCTTT.